The present T cell receptor (beta chain) was sequenced within a study of blood T cell repertoires in COVID-19. Study details: There were acute and convalescent COVID-19 samples, and they came from the United States, Italy and Spain. Nucleic acid was either cDNA or gDNA, and it came from T cells, B-cell-depleted T cells, or PBMCs.

Sequencing was performed with immunoSEQ multiplex PCR; in TCRdb, only in-frame clones are kept and a portion is missing. The table lists just over 95,000 clones, around nine tenths of them singletons. This CDR3 comprises 18 residues. V lost 4 bases and J 3 bases, leaving 24 bases between the germline ends. Per the germline V gene, CDR1 is SGHAT and CDR2 is FQNNGV. This chain connects TRBV11-2 to TRBJ1-2, with D perhaps TRBD1 (6 bases). The sequence came from a human donor in a cohort sampled during active COVID-19. The sequenced sample consisted of peripheral blood. The CDR3 coding sequence is TGTGCCAGCAGCTCCCCAGCGGGGGCCACACGGGACGACTATGGCTACACCTTC. It yields the protein CASSSPAGATRDDYGYTF.